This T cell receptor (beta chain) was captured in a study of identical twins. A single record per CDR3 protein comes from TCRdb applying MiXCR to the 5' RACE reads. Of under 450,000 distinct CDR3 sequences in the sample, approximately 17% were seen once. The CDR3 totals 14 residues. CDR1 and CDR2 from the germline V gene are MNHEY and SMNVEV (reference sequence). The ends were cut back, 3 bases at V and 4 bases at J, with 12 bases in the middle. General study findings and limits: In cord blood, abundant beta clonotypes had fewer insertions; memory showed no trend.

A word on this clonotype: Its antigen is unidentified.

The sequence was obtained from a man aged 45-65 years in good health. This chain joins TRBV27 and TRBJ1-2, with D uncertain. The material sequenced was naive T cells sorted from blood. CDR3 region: CASSFDSPGYGYTF. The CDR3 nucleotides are TGTGCCAGCAGTTTTGATTCACCCGGCTATGGCTACACCTTC.